This T cell receptor beta chain was found in a study of blood T cell repertoires in COVID-19. About the research overall: PBMCs, B-cell-depleted T cells, or T cells were the source of the cDNA or gDNA that made up the material.

Those enrolled in Seattle joined during active infection and were followed longitudinally afterward. The CDR3 has 12 residues. Germline V lookup: CDR1 MGHDK, CDR2 SYGVNS. Trimming stripped 3 bases from V and 5 bases from J, with 5 bases between. Sequenced by immunoSEQ multiplex PCR; TCRdb stores in-frame clones only, minus some. The repertoire has about 130,000 clones, about 93% of them found once; the top ten carry around 2.1%. The chain combines TRBV25-1 with TRBJ1-5, with D perhaps TRBD1 (5 bases). The material sequenced was peripheral blood. The sequence was collected from a man aged 45 to 65 with COVID-19, enrolled during active disease. The DNA for the CDR3 is TGTGCCAGCAGTGACAGGGATCAGCCCCAGCATTTT. Its translation is CASSDRDQPQHF.